This TCR beta chain derives from a study of shared T cell receptors in the human thymus (dated by TCRdb to about 2021). Concerning the study at large: The study investigated the way shared, self-reactive T-cell receptor alpha chains are produced in the human thymus.

Concerning this clone itself: It has no known antigen specificity. Base qualities are not provided; no much larger clone lies one nucleotide away.

Libraries were prepared through the immunoSEQ multiplex PCR assay. TCRdb mirrors the immuneACCESS table, restricted to in-frame sequences. Some clones are absent from its copies; in checked studies, under half trace to an unresolved V gene, and the reason for the others is unknown. Counted in this sample were about 380,000 clones; roughly 94% of them appeared once. Approximately 0.02% of the sample is held by the ten biggest clonotypes. CDR3 length: 18 amino acids, cysteine to phenylalanine. Of all the DNA, just the CDR3 is kept, 54 bases in frame from base 1. This sequence uses TRBV12-2 and TRBJ1-1; the DNA was not compared with TRBD1, the D call given in the table. TRBV12-2 is reported as a pseudogene. Sequenced sample: thymocytes. The TCR sequence derives from a human donor. The CDR3 in this case is CASRPSGGLTESNTEAFF. The bases read TGTGCAAGTCGCCCATCAGGTGGGTTGACAGAGTCGAACACTGAAGCTTTCTTT.